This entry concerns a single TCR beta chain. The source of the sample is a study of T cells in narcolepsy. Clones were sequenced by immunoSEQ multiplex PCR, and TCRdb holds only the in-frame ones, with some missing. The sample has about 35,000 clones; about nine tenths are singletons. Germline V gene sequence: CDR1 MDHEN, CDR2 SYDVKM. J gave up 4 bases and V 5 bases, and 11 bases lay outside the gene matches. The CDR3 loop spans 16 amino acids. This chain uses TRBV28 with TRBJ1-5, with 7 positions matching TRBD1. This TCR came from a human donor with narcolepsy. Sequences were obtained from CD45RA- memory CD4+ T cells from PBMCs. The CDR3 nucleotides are TGTGCCAGCAGTCCGTTAAGACAGGGAGGGAATCAGCCCCAGCATTTT. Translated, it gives CASSPLRQGGNQPQHF. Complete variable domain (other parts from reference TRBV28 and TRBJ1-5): DVKVTQSSRYLVKRTGEKVFLECVQDMDHENMFWYRQDPGLGLRLIYFSYDVKMKEKGDIPEGYSVSREKKERFSLILESASTNQTSMYLCASSPLRQGGNQPQHFGDGTRLSIL.